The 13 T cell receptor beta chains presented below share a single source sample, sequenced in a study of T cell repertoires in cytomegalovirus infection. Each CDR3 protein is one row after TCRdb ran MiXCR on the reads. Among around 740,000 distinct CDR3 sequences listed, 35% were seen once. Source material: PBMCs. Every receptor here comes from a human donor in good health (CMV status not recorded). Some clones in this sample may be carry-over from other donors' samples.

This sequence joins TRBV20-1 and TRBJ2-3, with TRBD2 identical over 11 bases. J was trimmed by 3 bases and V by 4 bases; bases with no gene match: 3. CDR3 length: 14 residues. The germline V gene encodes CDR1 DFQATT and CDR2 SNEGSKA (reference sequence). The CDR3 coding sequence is TGCAGTGCTACCCGACTAGCGGGGACAGATACGCAGTATTTT. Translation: CSATRLAGTDTQYF.

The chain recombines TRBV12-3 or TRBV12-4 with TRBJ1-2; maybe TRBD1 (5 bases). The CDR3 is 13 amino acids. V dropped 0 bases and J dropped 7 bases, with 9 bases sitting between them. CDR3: CASSLAPRAGYTF. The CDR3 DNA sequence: TGTGCCAGCAGTTTAGCGCCCAGGGCTGGCTACACCTTC.

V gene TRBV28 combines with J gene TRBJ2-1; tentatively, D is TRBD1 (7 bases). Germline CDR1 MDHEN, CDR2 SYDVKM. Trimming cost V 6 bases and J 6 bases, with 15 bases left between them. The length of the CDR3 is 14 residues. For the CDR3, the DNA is TGTGCCAGCAGATCTCCAGGGGGGCTCAATGAGCAGTTCTTC. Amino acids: CASRSPGGLNEQFF.

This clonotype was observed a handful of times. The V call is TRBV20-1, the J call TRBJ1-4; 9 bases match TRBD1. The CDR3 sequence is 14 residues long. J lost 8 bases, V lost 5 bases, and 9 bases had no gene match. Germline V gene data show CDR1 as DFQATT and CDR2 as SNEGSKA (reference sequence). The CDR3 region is CSAPRGTGREKLFF. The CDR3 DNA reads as TGCAGTGCTCCTCGCGGGACAGGGAGGGAAAAACTGTTTTTT.

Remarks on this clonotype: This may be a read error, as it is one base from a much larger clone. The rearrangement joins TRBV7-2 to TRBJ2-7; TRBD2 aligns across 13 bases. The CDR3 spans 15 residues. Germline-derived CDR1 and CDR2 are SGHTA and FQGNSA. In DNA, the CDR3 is TGTGCCAGCAGCATGACTAGCGGGAGGTGGTACGAGCTGTACTTC. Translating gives CASSMTSGRWYELYF.

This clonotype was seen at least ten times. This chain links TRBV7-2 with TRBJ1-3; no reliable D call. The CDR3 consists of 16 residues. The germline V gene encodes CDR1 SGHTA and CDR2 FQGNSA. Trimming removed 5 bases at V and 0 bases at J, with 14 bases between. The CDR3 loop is CASSRTGGGSGNTIYF. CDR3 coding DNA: TGTGCCAGCAGCCGGACCGGTGGAGGCTCTGGAAACACCATATATTTT.

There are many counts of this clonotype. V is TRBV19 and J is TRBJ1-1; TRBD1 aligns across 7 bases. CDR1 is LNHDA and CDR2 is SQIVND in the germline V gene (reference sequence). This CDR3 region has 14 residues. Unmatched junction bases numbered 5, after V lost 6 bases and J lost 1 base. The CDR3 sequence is CASRGQASNTEAFF. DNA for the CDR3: TGTGCCAGTAGAGGACAGGCCTCGAACACTGAAGCTTTCTTT.

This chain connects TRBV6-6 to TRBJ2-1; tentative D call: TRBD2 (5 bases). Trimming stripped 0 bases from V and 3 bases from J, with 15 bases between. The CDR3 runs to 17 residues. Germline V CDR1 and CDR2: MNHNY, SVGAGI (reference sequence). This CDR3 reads CASSYSKASGLYNEQFF. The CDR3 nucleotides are TGTGCCAGCAGTTACTCGAAGGCCAGCGGACTCTACAATGAGCAGTTCTTC.

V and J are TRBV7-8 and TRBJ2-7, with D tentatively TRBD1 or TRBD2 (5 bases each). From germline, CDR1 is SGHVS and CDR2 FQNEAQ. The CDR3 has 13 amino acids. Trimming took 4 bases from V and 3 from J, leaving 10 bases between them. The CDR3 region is CASSSGPNYEQYF. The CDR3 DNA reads TGTGCCAGCAGCTCGGGACCTAACTACGAGCAGTACTTC.

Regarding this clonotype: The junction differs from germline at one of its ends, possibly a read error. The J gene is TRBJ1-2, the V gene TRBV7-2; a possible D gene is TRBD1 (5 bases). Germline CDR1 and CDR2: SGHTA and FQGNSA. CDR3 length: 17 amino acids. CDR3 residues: CARSLSGRGGANYGYPF. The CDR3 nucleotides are TGTGCCAGGAGCTTATCCGGTCGGGGAGGGGCGAACTATGGCTACCCCTTC.

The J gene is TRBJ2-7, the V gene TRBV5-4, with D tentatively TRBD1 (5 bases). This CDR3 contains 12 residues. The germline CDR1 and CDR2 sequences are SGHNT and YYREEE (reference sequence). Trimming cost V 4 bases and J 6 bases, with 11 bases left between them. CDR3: CASSTTGFEQYF. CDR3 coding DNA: TGTGCCAGCAGCACCACAGGCTTCGAGCAGTACTTC.

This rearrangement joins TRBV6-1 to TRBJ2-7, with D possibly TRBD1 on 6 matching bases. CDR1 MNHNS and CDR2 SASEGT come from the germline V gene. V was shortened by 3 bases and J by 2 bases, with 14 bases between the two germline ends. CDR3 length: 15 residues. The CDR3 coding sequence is TGTGCCAGCAGTGACGACAGGTATACCACCTACGAGCAGTACTTC. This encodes CASSDDRYTTYEQYF.

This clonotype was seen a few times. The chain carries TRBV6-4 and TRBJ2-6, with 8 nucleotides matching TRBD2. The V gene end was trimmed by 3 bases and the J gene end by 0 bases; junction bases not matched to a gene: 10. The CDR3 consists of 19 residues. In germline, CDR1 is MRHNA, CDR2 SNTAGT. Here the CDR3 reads CASSEDYLAGPSGANVLTF. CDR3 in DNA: TGTGCCAGCAGTGAAGATTATCTAGCGGGCCCCTCTGGGGCCAACGTCCTGACTTTC.